This is a list of T cell receptor beta chains from one sample in a study of PD-1 blockade in mismatch repair-deficient tumors. Sequenced by immunoSEQ multiplex PCR; TCRdb stores in-frame clones only, minus some. Seen here are around 100,000 clones, more than 60% observed once, and the top ten hold about 4.7%. The sequenced sample was peripheral blood, obtained 60 weeks after starting pembrolizumab. The receptors were sampled from an adult with mismatch repair-deficient cancer. The CDR3 runs from the conserved cysteine through the conserved F or W. A D gene is named only where the DNA matches it firmly. Not all rows give a size; the values are once, few, many and, for expanded clones, a class.

cdr3_aa	cdr3_nt	v_call	j_call	cdr3_length	d_call	clone_size
CASSLNGPPPANVLTF	TGCGCCAGCAGCTTGAACGGACCCCCCCCCGCCAACGTCCTGACTTTC	TRBV5-1	TRBJ2-6	16	.	.
CASSFLLGLAGDTQYF	TGTGCCAGCAGTTTCCTCCTAGGACTAGCGGGAGATACGCAGTATTTT	TRBV27	TRBJ2-3	16	TRBD2	.
CASSLGPGQGASAFF	TGTGCCAGCAGTTTGGGCCCGGGACAGGGAGCCTCAGCTTTCTTT	TRBV7-8	TRBJ1-1	15	TRBD1	.
CASSELKPEAFF	TGTGCCAGCAGTGAATTGAAGCCTGAAGCTTTCTTT	TRBV6-1	TRBJ1-1	12	.	.
CASSESSDRGGYTF	TGCGCCAGCAGTGAGTCTTCCGACAGGGGTGGCTACACCTTC	TRBV10-1	TRBJ1-2	14	TRBD1	.
CASSHPPGQGAFTDTQYF	TGCGCCAGCAGCCACCCCCCGGGACAGGGGGCGTTCACAGATACGCAGTATTTT	TRBV4-1	TRBJ2-3	18	TRBD1	.
CASSPRELGDTQYF	TGTGCCAGCAGCCCCCGGGAGCTTGGAGATACGCAGTATTTT	TRBV7-8	TRBJ2-3	14	.	.
CASSYVGQGVGYTF	TGTGCCAGCAGTTACGTGGGACAGGGGGTTGGCTACACCTTC	TRBV6-6	TRBJ1-2	14	TRBD1	.
CASSYSGGNEKLFF	TGTGCCAGCAGTTACTCAGGGGGGAATGAAAAACTGTTTTTT	TRBV6-5	TRBJ1-4	14	.	.
CSGGGQVNTEAFF	TGCAGCGGAGGGGGACAGGTGAACACTGAAGCTTTCTTT	TRBV29-1	TRBJ1-1	13	TRBD1	few
CASRPTGLAGVSNTGELFF	TGCGCCAGCAGACCTACCGGACTAGCGGGAGTGTCGAACACCGGGGAGCTGTTTTTT	TRBV4-1	TRBJ2-2	19	TRBD2	once
CASSYSGGVLDEQYF	TGTGCCAGCAGTTACTCAGGAGGGGTTCTTGACGAGCAGTACTTC	TRBV6-6	TRBJ2-7	15	.	.
CASSPRTGGLNTGELFF	TGTGCCAGCAGCCCCCGGACAGGGGGGCTGAACACCGGGGAGCTGTTTTTT	TRBV21-1	TRBJ2-2	17	.	.
CASSPPGQNTQYF	TGTGCCAGCTCACCACCGGGACAAAATACGCAGTATTTT	TRBV18	TRBJ2-3	13	.	.
CASSSRTGAGYTF	TGTGCCAGCAGCTCCCGGACAGGGGCTGGCTACACCTTC	TRBV7-2	TRBJ1-2	13	TRBD1	few
CSAETRGQGSEQFF	TGCAGCGCGGAGACACGGGGACAGGGAAGTGAGCAGTTCTTC	TRBV29-1	TRBJ2-1	14	TRBD1	once
CASSEPTSGIANTGELFF	TGTGCCAGCAGTGAACCGACTAGCGGGATCGCGAACACCGGGGAGCTGTTTTTT	TRBV6-1	TRBJ2-2	18	TRBD2	.
CASSNYPLGTQRDESYNEQFF	TGTGCCAGCAGCAACTATCCTTTAGGGACCCAACGGGACGAATCCTACAATGAGCAGTTCTTC	TRBV21-1	TRBJ2-1	21	.	.
CASSLGQSNTEAFF	TGTGCCAGCAGCTTGGGACAGTCGAACACTGAAGCTTTCTTT	TRBV7-8	TRBJ1-1	14	TRBD1	.
CASSQTSGGTDTQYF	TGTGCCAGCAGCCAGACTAGCGGAGGCACAGATACGCAGTATTTT	TRBV7-3	TRBJ2-3	15	TRBD2	.
CASSGHYGYTF	TGTGCCAGCAGTGGTCATTATGGCTACACCTTC	TRBV28	TRBJ1-2	11	.	.
CASSSIIDTQYF	TGTGCCAGCAGCTCGATTATAGATACGCAGTATTTT	TRBV5-4	TRBJ2-3	12	.	.
CASSQDSAKGNTIYF	TGTGCCAGTAGTCAGGATTCGGCGAAAGGAAACACCATATATTTT	TRBV19	TRBJ1-3	15	.	.
CASSDPRRCGGGSYNEQFF	TGTGCCAGCAGTGACCCCCGAAGGTGCGGGGGGGGGTCCTACAATGAGCAGTTCTTC	TRBV6-4	TRBJ2-1	19	TRBD2	.
CASSSTGNYGYTF	TGTGCCAGCAGCTCGACAGGGAACTATGGCTACACCTTC	TRBV11-2	TRBJ1-2	13	TRBD1	.
CASSPAGTQNTGELFF	TGTGCCAGCAGTCCTGCCGGGACCCAGAACACCGGGGAGCTGTTTTTT	TRBV2	TRBJ2-2	16	.	.
CASSSGGGYSNQPQHF	TGTGCCAGCAGCTCCGGGGGGGGATATAGCAATCAGCCCCAGCATTTT	TRBV11-2	TRBJ1-5	16	.	.
CASSLGLASGNPAGYEQFF	TGCGCCAGCAGCTTGGGTTTGGCTAGCGGGAACCCAGCGGGATATGAGCAGTTCTTC	TRBV5-1	TRBJ2-1	19	TRBD2	few
CATFGPPETGAGANVLTF	TGCGCCACCTTCGGCCCGCCGGAGACAGGGGCTGGGGCCAACGTCCTGACTTTC	TRBV5-1	TRBJ2-6	18	TRBD1	once
CASSTNGQGSGNTIYF	TGTGCCAGTAGTACAAACGGACAGGGATCCGGAAACACCATATATTTT	TRBV19	TRBJ1-3	16	TRBD1	.
CASTSQRDAGTEAFF	TGTGCCAGCACCTCTCAACGGGACGCAGGCACTGAAGCTTTCTTT	TRBV6-1	TRBJ1-1	15	.	.
CAIGGGSKYTEAFF	TGTGCCATCGGGGGGGGCAGCAAGTACACTGAAGCTTTCTTT	TRBV10-3	TRBJ1-1	14	.	.
CASSEFAGLHQETQYF	TGTGCCAGCAGTGAATTCGCGGGACTACACCAAGAGACCCAGTACTTC	TRBV2	TRBJ2-5	16	TRBD2	.
CATTGLAGAFNNEQFF	TGTGCCACCACGGGACTAGCGGGAGCCTTCAACAATGAGCAGTTCTTC	TRBV27	TRBJ2-1	16	TRBD2	.
CASSPPANYGYTF	TGTGCCAGCAGTCCCCCAGCTAACTATGGCTACACCTTC	TRBV6-1	TRBJ1-2	13	.	.
CASTRTGDGYEQYF	TGTGCCAGCACCCGAACAGGGGATGGGTACGAGCAGTACTTC	TRBV6-5	TRBJ2-7	14	TRBD1	.
CASSNERGSGDEQFF	TGTGCCAGTAGTAATGAGAGGGGGTCAGGCGATGAGCAGTTCTTC	TRBV19	TRBJ2-1	15	.	.
CASSPGYRSGNTIYF	TGTGCCAGCAGTCCGGGGTACCGCTCTGGAAACACCATATATTTT	TRBV5-6	TRBJ1-3	15	.	.
CASSSQGANYGYTF	TGTGCCAGCAGTTCACAGGGTGCTAACTATGGCTACACCTTC	TRBV2	TRBJ1-2	14	.	.
CASSPKGGPTGYGYTF	TGTGCCAGCAGCCCCAAGGGCGGACCTACGGGTTATGGCTACACCTTC	TRBV5-5	TRBJ1-2	16	.	.
CASSPPGANVLTF	TGTGCCAGCAGCCCACCAGGGGCCAACGTCCTGACTTTC	TRBV7-9	TRBJ2-6	13	.	.
CASSGRGGNYNEQFF	TGTGCCAGCAGCGGACGCGGGGGGAATTACAATGAGCAGTTCTTC	TRBV9	TRBJ2-1	15	TRBD2	.
CATSGRSYEQYF	TGTGCCACTAGCGGGAGATCCTACGAGCAGTACTTC	TRBV5-6	TRBJ2-7	12	TRBD2	few
CASSVTGTGTHGYTF	TGTGCCAGCAGCGTAACCGGGACAGGGACTCATGGCTACACCTTC	TRBV5-6	TRBJ1-2	15	TRBD1	.
CASSVGSDQELYEQYF	TGTGCCAGCAGCGTAGGTTCGGATCAGGAGTTATACGAGCAGTACTTC	TRBV9	TRBJ2-7	16	.	.
CASSQLAGGLEQYF	TGTGCCAGCAGCCAACTAGCGGGAGGGCTCGAGCAGTACTTC	TRBV7-2	TRBJ2-7	14	TRBD2	once
CASSLEINTGELFF	TGTGCCAGCAGCTTGGAGATAAACACCGGGGAGCTGTTTTTT	TRBV5-4	TRBJ2-2	14	.	.
CASSPYGGSRGETQYF	TGTGCCAGCAGCCCTTATGGCGGGAGCAGGGGGGAGACCCAGTACTTC	TRBV7-3	TRBJ2-5	16	.	.
CASSPDGAYEQYF	TGTGCCAGCTCACCGGACGGAGCCTACGAGCAGTACTTC	TRBV18	TRBJ2-7	13	.	few
CASSTWTGGAETQYF	TGTGCCAGCAGTACTTGGACAGGGGGCGCAGAGACCCAGTACTTC	TRBV6-5	TRBJ2-5	15	TRBD1	.
CASSPLGTRGELFF	TGTGCCAGTAGTCCCCTCGGGACACGAGGGGAGCTGTTTTTT	TRBV19	TRBJ2-2	14	.	.
CASSPLRDRRLENIQYF	TGTGCCAGCAGCCCGCTGCGGGACAGAAGATTGGAAAACATTCAGTACTTC	TRBV5-6	TRBJ2-4	17	.	.
CASSQGQPGEKLFF	TGCGCCAGCAGCCAGGGACAGCCAGGTGAAAAACTGTTTTTT	TRBV5-1	TRBJ1-4	14	TRBD1	.
CASSSQGAGANVLTF	TGCGCCAGCAGCTCCCAGGGAGCTGGGGCCAACGTCCTGACTTTC	TRBV5-1	TRBJ2-6	15	.	.
CASSSGTGFIGYTF	TGTGCCAGCAGTTCCGGGACAGGGTTTATTGGCTACACCTTC	TRBV28	TRBJ1-2	14	TRBD1	once
CASSEIRGRMNTEAFF	TGTGCCAGCAGTGAAATCCGGGGGCGCATGAACACTGAAGCTTTCTTT	TRBV6-1	TRBJ1-1	16	.	.
CASKDYQETQYF	TGTGCCAGTAAGGACTACCAAGAGACCCAGTACTTC	TRBV19	TRBJ2-5	12	.	.
CASSLAGSVGEQFF	TGTGCCAGCAGCTTAGCTGGTAGCGTAGGTGAGCAGTTCTTC	TRBV7-9	TRBJ2-1	14	.	.
CSVGSTLASYEQYF	TGCAGCGTTGGGTCGACACTGGCCTCCTACGAGCAGTACTTC	TRBV29-1	TRBJ2-7	14	.	.